The T cell receptor (beta chain) described here comes from a study of cytomegalovirus exposure and HLA in healthy donors. Study overall: Out of 150 million to 200 million T cells, an earlier analysis found fewer than 140 million unique TCR beta sequences in total.

From germline, CDR1 is SGHTS and CDR2 YDEGEE. V gave up 2 bases and J gave up 4 bases, with 21 bases separating them. CDR3 size: 17 residues. PCR involved 60 Vbeta and 13 Jbeta primers. Profiling relied on immunoSEQ multiplex PCR, and the TCRdb table lists in-frame clones only, not all of them. The sample consists of about 130,000 clones, about 71% of them appearing once. Points on this clone: Antigen specificity is unknown.

Points from the study as a whole: Despite most TCR sequences being rare, some public TCRs occurred in many donors.

Sequenced: PBMCs. The chain joins TRBV5-8 to TRBJ1-2; D is possibly TRBD1 (6 bases). The receptor was isolated from a woman aged 60-75 years in good health and CMV-seropositive. The CDR3 DNA follows: TGTGCCAGCAGCTTACGATCCTCAGGGGCGGGGGGCTATGGCTACACCTTC. This gives the protein CASSLRSSGAGGYGYTF.